This TCR beta chain was recovered during a study of T cell responses to AZD1222 COVID-19 vaccine. TCRdb keeps only in-frame clones here, not all; method: immunoSEQ multiplex PCR. The data contain under 130,000 clones, around 94% of them singletons. Germline V gives CDR1 LNHDA, CDR2 SQIVND (reference sequence). The CDR3 is 11 amino acids. The V end was cut by 3 bases, the J end by 10 bases, with 9 bases between. The V gene is TRBV19, the J gene TRBJ1-1; no clear D gene. The TCR sequence derives from an adult in good health. Here the sequenced sample was peripheral blood, taken on day 0 of AZD1222 vaccination. DNA for the CDR3: TGTGCCAGTAGTATCGAGGTAGGAGCTTTCTTT. Translated, it gives CASSIEVGAFF.